Presented here are 27 T cell receptor beta chains from one specimen sequenced in a study of T cells expressing NK-cell markers. TCRdb reanalyzed the 5' RACE reads, giving one entry per CDR3 protein sequence and no DNA. Seen in this sample are 500,000 or so distinct CDR3 sequences; the ten most common clones hold approximately 3.5%. The source material was blood T cells: a sorted CD56 or NKG2C T cell subset, CD4+ or CD8+ T cells, or bulk PBMC T cells (not recorded which). The origin of the receptors is a man younger than 35 in good health.

V and J are TRBV11-2 and TRBJ2-3; as DNA is missing, the TRBD2 call by TCRdb cannot be tested. From germline, CDR1 is SGHAT and CDR2 FQNNGV. CDR3 length equals 17 residues. The CDR3 spells CASSEGGRALRTDTQYF.

The gene calls are TRBV27 and TRBJ2-7; TCRdb calls TRBD2, which cannot be checked without DNA. The CDR3 loop spans 14 amino acids. Germline V gene data show CDR1 as MNHEY and CDR2 as SMNVEV (reference sequence). The CDR3: CASSPWEGGGEQYF.

The J gene is TRBJ2-5, the V gene TRBV20-1; as DNA is missing, the TRBD1 call by TCRdb cannot be tested. CDR3 length: 13 residues. From germline, CDR1 is DFQATT and CDR2 SNEGSKA (reference sequence). CDR3 amino acids: CSVLDRVGETQYF.

The chain is built from TRBV5-1 and TRBJ1-5; TCRdb gives TRBD1 as the D gene, but with no DNA this cannot be confirmed. Germline CDR1 SGHRS, CDR2 YFSETQ. CDR3 length: 16 residues. This CDR3 is CASSLEPGQGKGAQHF.

The chain joins TRBV20-1 to TRBJ2-3; TCRdb lists TRBD2, though no DNA is available to test this call. The CDR3 has 14 amino acids. CDR1 is DFQATT, CDR2 SNEGSKA, per germline (reference sequence). This CDR3 is CSATAGGIPDTQYF.

The V call is TRBV29-1, the J call TRBJ2-1; the D call of TRBD2 rests on TCRdb alone, since no DNA is present to check it. The CDR3 extends over 15 amino acids. CDR1 is SQVTM, CDR2 ANQGSEA, per germline. CDR3 protein: CSVRPSGIPSNEQFF.

The chain joins TRBV6-1 to TRBJ2-1; the D gene TCRdb calls, TRBD2, cannot be checked with no DNA. Germline assignment: CDR1 MNHNS and CDR2 SASEGT. This CDR3 has 14 amino acids. This CDR3 reads CASSEAGGSLGQFF.

The CDR3 region is CASSRDFLEQYF. The V and J genes are TRBV25-1 and TRBJ2-7; TCRdb lists TRBD2, though no DNA is available to test this call. This CDR3 comprises 12 residues. CDR1 and CDR2 (germline): MGHDK, SYGVNS.

The chain joins TRBV5-6 to TRBJ2-3. CDR1 and CDR2 (germline): SGHDT, YYEEEE. This CDR3 is 12 amino acids long. CDR3 residues: CASSFLGDTQYF.

J is TRBJ2-1 and V is TRBV6-5; TCRdb reports TRBD2, a call that lacks DNA to check it against. Germline assignment: CDR1 MNHEY and CDR2 SVGAGI. There are 18 residues in the CDR3. Here the CDR3 reads CASSYSSYSGGSYNEQFF.

V is TRBV12-3 or TRBV12-4 and J is TRBJ2-1; TCRdb indicates TRBD2, and absent DNA this call remains unverified. The CDR3 sequence is 14 residues long. Here the CDR3 reads CATDGTSALGEQFF.

The genes are TRBV29-1 and TRBJ2-2; checking the TCRdb D call of TRBD1 is not possible without DNA. Germline V gene sequence: CDR1 SQVTM, CDR2 ANQGSEA. This CDR3 has 15 residues. The CDR3: CSVEERGQHTGELFF.

The V gene is TRBV12-3 or TRBV12-4, the J gene TRBJ2-3; the TCRdb call, TRBD1, lacks DNA for checking. The CDR3 is 14 residues long. The CDR3 spells CASSLVVPGDTQYF.

The chain recombines TRBV7-7 with TRBJ2-5; TCRdb lists TRBD1, though no DNA is available to test this call. Germline CDR1 reads SSHAT; CDR2 reads FNYEAQ (reference sequence). The CDR3 totals 15 residues. The CDR3 spells CASSLEGRGGETQYF.

This chain links TRBV11-2 with TRBJ2-3; TCRdb's D call of TRBD2 is untestable without DNA. The germline gives CDR1 SGHAT, CDR2 FQNNGV. This CDR3 has 16 residues. CDR3 sequence: CASSSGSSSLTDTQYF.

This chain uses TRBV6-2 or TRBV6-3 with TRBJ1-1. The V gene's germline CDR1 is MNHEY and CDR2 SVGEGT. This CDR3 comprises 13 residues. The CDR3 sequence: CASWPGLNTEAFF.

The chain couples TRBV11-2 to TRBJ1-2. The CDR3 loop spans 15 amino acids. Germline lookup yields CDR1 SGHAT and CDR2 FQNNGV. CDR3 residues: CASSLSPHVGDGYTF.

The CDR3 region is CASSFGLQGTEAFF. This rearrangement joins TRBV5-5 to TRBJ1-1; TCRdb's D call, TRBD1, is unchecked because there is no DNA. Per germline, CDR1 SGHKS and CDR2 YYEKEE (reference sequence). The CDR3 is 14 residues long.

The chain joins TRBV4-2 to TRBJ2-3; without DNA, the TCRdb call of TRBD1 cannot be checked. The CDR3 consists of 15 residues. CDR1 and CDR2 (germline): LGHNA, YNFKEQ. CDR3 sequence reads: CASSQMDREADTQYF.

The genes are TRBV5-1 and TRBJ2-1; lacking DNA, the TRBD2 call made by TCRdb goes unchecked. Germline-derived CDR1 and CDR2 are SGHRS and YFSETQ. This CDR3 has 17 residues. The CDR3 protein is CASSLTLGGPWDNEQFF.

This sequence joins TRBV5-1 and TRBJ2-7; TCRdb picks TRBD2, but there is no DNA to check that call. This CDR3 is built from 14 residues. CDR1 and CDR2 from the germline V gene are SGHRS and YFSETQ. The CDR3 reads CASSLSGLANEQYF. Using reference TRBV5-1 and TRBJ2-7 for the parts outside the CDR3, the full variable domain is KAGVTQTPRYLIKTRGQQVTLSCSPISGHRSVSWYQQTPGQGLQFLFEYFSETQRNKGNFPGRFSGRQFSNSRSEMNVSTLELGDSALYLCASSLSGLANEQYFGPGTRLTVT.

The chain recombines TRBV5-1 with TRBJ2-2; TCRdb returns TRBD2, unconfirmable since there is no DNA. Germline V gives CDR1 SGHRS, CDR2 YFSETQ. The CDR3 is 16 amino acids. CDR3 sequence: CASTWGRLANTGELFF.

This sequence joins TRBV12-3 or TRBV12-4 and TRBJ2-5; TCRdb reports TRBD1, a call that lacks DNA to check it against. The CDR3 is made up of 14 amino acids. The CDR3 reads CASSPASGGETQYF.

The CDR3 reads CASNRQDSYEQYF. V is TRBV6-1 and J is TRBJ2-7. The CDR3 spans 13 residues. Germline V lookup: CDR1 MNHNS, CDR2 SASEGT.

The rearrangement uses TRBV20-1 and TRBJ1-1; TCRdb's D gene call, TRBD1, goes unchecked for lack of DNA. Germline V gene sequence: CDR1 DFQATT, CDR2 SNEGSKA (reference sequence). The CDR3 contains 14 residues. CDR3 region: CSAPGGTVNTEAFF.

The rearrangement links TRBV20-1 to TRBJ1-5; TCRdb's D call of TRBD1 is untestable without DNA. The CDR3 is 15 amino acids. Germline CDR1 DFQATT, CDR2 SNEGSKA (reference sequence). CDR3 protein: CSARAPGNSNQPQHF.

This chain links TRBV10-3 with TRBJ1-4. The CDR3 extends over 17 amino acids. The germline V gene encodes CDR1 ENHRY and CDR2 SYGVKD. CDR3 sequence reads: CAIIKGSLNATNEKLFF.